This section outlines one T cell receptor beta chain sequence together with its context. What it recognizes is unknown. The entry originates in a study of cytomegalovirus exposure and HLA in healthy donors. Study observations and caveats: Most TCR sequences were rare, but some public TCRs occurred in many donors.

The CDR3 is 14 amino acids. V was trimmed by 5 bases and J by 5 bases, leaving 16 bases between them. Germline CDR1 and CDR2: MGHDK and SYGVNS. Sequenced by immunoSEQ multiplex PCR; TCRdb stores in-frame clones only, minus some. The data contain approximately 100,000 clones, approximately 93% of them singletons. Sequencing was performed on PBMCs. This TCR was sampled from a young woman in good health and CMV-seropositive. This chain links TRBV25-1 with TRBJ2-7, with a weak D call TRBD2 (5 bases). The CDR3 region has the DNA TGTGCCAGCAGTCTTCTGGACGGGGTCCACGAGCAGTACTTC. Protein: CASSLLDGVHEQYF.